Below are 18 T cell receptor beta chains sequenced from a single sample in a study of T cells in Graves' hyperthyroidism and ophthalmopathy. Amplification yielded TCR beta CDR3 regions, with RNA transcripts as the source. First-round RT-PCR of the TCR CDR3 relied on the HTBI primer set. MiXCR, applied by TCRdb to the multiplex PCR reads, yields one record per CDR3 protein. Among about 640,000 distinct CDR3 sequences listed, roughly 15% were seen once. The source material was blood. The receptors stem from a woman aged 45-59 years with Graves' ophthalmopathy.

This clonotype was recorded many times. The V and J genes are TRBV11-2 and TRBJ2-1, with D tentatively TRBD1 (8 bases). Germline V gene data show CDR1 as SGHAT and CDR2 as FQNNGV. The length of the CDR3 is 15 residues. Trimming took 5 bases from V and 8 from J, leaving 19 bases between them. CDR3 sequence reads: CASSGGHRGGDEQFF. Here the CDR3 DNA reads TGTGCCAGCAGCGGGGGACACAGGGGGGGTGATGAGCAGTTCTTC. Full variable domain (outside the CDR3, taken from reference TRBV11-2 and TRBJ2-1): EAGVAQSPRYKIIEKRQSVAFWCNPISGHATLYWYQQILGQGPKLLIQFQNNGVVDDSQLPKDRFSAERLKGVDSTLKIQPAKLEDSAVYLCASSGGHRGGDEQFFGPGTRLTVL.

This clonotype was seen many times. The J gene is TRBJ2-5, the V gene TRBV7-4; perhaps D is TRBD1 or TRBD2 (5 bases each). The V gene lost 5 bases and the J gene lost 0 bases, with 16 bases spanning the gap. The CDR3 is 16 residues long. Per germline, CDR1 SGHVT and CDR2 SQSDAQ. The CDR3 region is CASSPPHGGDQETQYF. CDR3 sequence (DNA): TGTGCCAGCAGCCCCCCCCATGGGGGAGACCAAGAGACCCAGTACTTC.

Only a few counts were recorded for this clonotype. The chain uses TRBV24-1 and TRBJ2-2; D may be TRBD1 (5 bases). The CDR3 has 12 residues. V lost 7 bases to trimming and J lost 7 bases, with 9 bases between them. CDR1 is KGHDR and CDR2 is SFDVKD in the germline V gene. CDR3 protein: CATSPRVGELFF. The DNA of the CDR3 is TGTGCCACCAGCCCCAGGGTCGGGGAGCTGTTTTTT.

This clonotype was observed at least ten times. V usage is TRBV7-2 and J usage is TRBJ2-1, with 16 nucleotides matching TRBD2. The CDR3 is 20 residues long. Germline V CDR1 and CDR2: SGHTA, FQGNSA. Trimming removed 6 bases from V and 4 bases from J; junction bases left unmatched: 15. The CDR3 DNA sequence: TGTGCCAGCAGAAAATCCCGGGGACTAGCGGGAGGGCCGGGGTACAATGAGCAGTTCTTC. Protein: CASRKSRGLAGGPGYNEQFF.

V is TRBV20-1 and J is TRBJ2-3; TRBD1 agrees at 10 bases. The germline CDR1 and CDR2 sequences are DFQATT and SNEGSKA (reference sequence). This CDR3 comprises 14 residues. V was pared by 6 bases and J by 3 bases, with 6 bases of the junction left unmatched. CDR3 nucleotides: TGCAGTGCCGCCCTGGGACAGGGGACAGATACGCAGTATTTT. Translation gives CSAALGQGTDTQYF.

This clonotype was recorded a few times. The chain recombines TRBV12-5 with TRBJ2-3; no clear D gene. CDR1 is LGHNT, CDR2 FRNRAP, per germline. The V end was cut by 6 bases, the J end by 8 bases, with 15 bases between. This CDR3 contains 13 residues. The CDR3 sequence is CASGPDVVGTQYF. The DNA for the CDR3 is TGTGCTAGTGGCCCCGACGTAGTAGGTACGCAGTATTTT.

This clonotype was observed at least ten times. The chain joins TRBV30 to TRBJ2-7; TRBD2 agrees at 12 bases. The V gene's germline CDR1 is GTSNPN and CDR2 SVGIG (reference sequence). The CDR3 has 14 residues. Unmatched junction bases numbered 4, after V lost 3 bases and J lost 4 bases. The CDR3 nucleotides read TGTGCCTGGAGCGGGACTAGCGGGTTTTACGAGCAGTACTTC. This sequence encodes CAWSGTSGFYEQYF.

Ten or more counts support this clonotype. The chain joins TRBV2 to TRBJ1-2; no reliable D call. Trimming took 3 bases from V and 8 from J, leaving 13 bases between them. The CDR3 sequence is 13 residues long. Germline values: CDR1 SNHLY, CDR2 FYNNEI. The CDR3 here is CASSERVVTGYTF. CDR3 nucleotide sequence: TGTGCCAGCAGTGAGAGGGTAGTGACCGGCTACACCTTC.

This clonotype was recorded a few times. This chain uses TRBV7-8 with TRBJ1-1, with D unresolved. Germline CDR1 SGHVS, CDR2 FQNEAQ. The ends were cut back, 4 bases at V and 3 bases at J, with 12 bases in the middle. This CDR3 is built from 14 residues. The CDR3 DNA reads as TGTGCCAGCAGCTCCGGGATTTTGTACACTGAAGCTTTCTTT. Translating it yields CASSSGILYTEAFF.

This clonotype was found many times. The chain combines TRBV20-1 with TRBJ2-1; D unclear. The CDR3 is 16 amino acids. Germline CDR1 DFQATT, CDR2 SNEGSKA (reference sequence). V lost 6 bases and J lost 2, with 20 bases in between. The CDR3 here is CSAASAKGGTYNEQFF. CDR3 nucleotides: TGCAGTGCCGCCTCCGCGAAGGGTGGTACCTACAATGAGCAGTTCTTC.

Many counts were recorded for this clonotype. The V call is TRBV14, the J call TRBJ2-1; D is unclear. CDR3 length: 15 residues. The germline CDR1 and CDR2 sequences are SGHDN and FVKESK. V was trimmed by 4 bases and J by 4 bases, leaving 14 bases between them. CDR3 loop: CASSPRANEYNEQFF. CDR3 DNA sequence: TGTGCCAGCAGCCCCCGGGCGAATGAATACAATGAGCAGTTCTTC.

Only a few counts were recorded for this clonotype. The rearrangement links TRBV11-1 to TRBJ1-5, with a tentative D call TRBD1 (5 bases). The germline gives CDR1 SGHAT, CDR2 FQDESV (reference sequence). V was trimmed by 3 bases and J by 3 bases, leaving 12 bases between them. The CDR3 has 15 amino acids. Written as DNA, the CDR3 is TGTGCCAGCAGCTTCCTCGACAGCTTCAATCAGCCCCAGCATTTT. The encoded protein is CASSFLDSFNQPQHF.

This clonotype was counted many times. The rearrangement joins TRBV20-1 to TRBJ2-7, with D unresolved. CDR3 length: 14 amino acids. CDR1 and CDR2 from the germline V gene are DFQATT and SNEGSKA (reference sequence). Trimming took 0 bases from V and 3 from J, leaving 12 bases between them. In nucleotides, the CDR3 is TGCAGTGCTAGAGATATACATTCTGTCTACGAGCAGTACTTC. This translates into CSARDIHSVYEQYF.

Many counts were recorded for this clonotype. V and J are TRBV20-1 and TRBJ2-1, with TRBD2 as a possible D gene (6 bases). Trimming cost V 0 bases and J 6 bases, with 15 bases left between them. This CDR3 comprises 15 residues. Germline CDR1 is DFQATT and CDR2 is SNEGSKA (reference sequence). CDR3 sequence: CSARDWGEPRNEQFF. The CDR3 region has the DNA TGCAGTGCTAGAGATTGGGGGGAGCCGCGCAATGAGCAGTTCTTC.

This clonotype was picked up many times. The gene calls are TRBV28 and TRBJ1-5, with 8 bases identical to TRBD1. The CDR3 has 15 amino acids. In germline, CDR1 is MDHEN, CDR2 SYDVKM. V dropped 7 bases and J dropped 5; count of bases not matched to a gene: 10. CDR3 bases: TGTGCCAGCACTTTCCGGGACAGGCCCTATCAGCCCCAGCATTTT. This translates into CASTFRDRPYQPQHF.

This clonotype was recorded at least ten times. The chain recombines TRBV28 with TRBJ2-7; 7 nucleotides line up with TRBD2. This CDR3 region has 14 residues. CDR1 MDHEN and CDR2 SYDVKM come from the germline V gene. J lost 4 bases, V lost 2 bases, and 5 bases had no gene match. CDR3 nucleotides: TGTGCCAGCAGTTTAAGACTAGCTGGGTACGAGCAGTACTTC. Amino acid sequence: CASSLRLAGYEQYF.

The chain joins TRBV18 to TRBJ2-5; D remains ambiguous. Per the germline V gene, CDR1 is KGHSH and CDR2 is LQKENI. The V end was cut by 3 bases, the J end by 7 bases, with 3 bases between. The CDR3 extends over 10 amino acids. In DNA, the CDR3 is TGTGCCAGCTCACCCGGGACCCAGTACTTC. This gives the protein CASSPGTQYF. Filled out from reference TRBV18 and TRBJ2-5, the complete variable domain reads NAGVMQNPRHLVRRRGQEARLRCSPMKGHSHVYWYRQLPEEGLKFMVYLQKENIIDESGMPKERFSAEFPKEGPSILRIQQVVRGDSAAYFCASSPGTQYFGPGTRLLVL.

The chain combines TRBV20-1 with TRBJ1-3; no clear D. Trimming took 2 bases from V and 2 from J, leaving 7 bases between them. The CDR3 totals 13 residues. CDR1 and CDR2 (germline): DFQATT, SNEGSKA (reference sequence). CDR3 nucleotide sequence: TGCAGTGCTAGACCGGAGGCTGGAAACACCATATATTTT. Protein product: CSARPEAGNTIYF.